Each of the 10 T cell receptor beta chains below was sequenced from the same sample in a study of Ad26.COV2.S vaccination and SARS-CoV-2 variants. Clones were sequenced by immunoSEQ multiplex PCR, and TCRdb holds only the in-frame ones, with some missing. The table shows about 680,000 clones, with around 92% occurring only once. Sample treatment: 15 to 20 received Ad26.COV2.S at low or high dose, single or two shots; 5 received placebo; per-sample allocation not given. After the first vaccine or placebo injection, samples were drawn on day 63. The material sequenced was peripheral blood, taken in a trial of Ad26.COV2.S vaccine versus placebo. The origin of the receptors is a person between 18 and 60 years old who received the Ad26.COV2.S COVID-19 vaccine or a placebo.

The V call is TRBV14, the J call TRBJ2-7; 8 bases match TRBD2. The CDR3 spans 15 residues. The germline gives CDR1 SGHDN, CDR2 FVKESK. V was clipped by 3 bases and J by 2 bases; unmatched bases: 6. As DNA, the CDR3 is TGTGCCAGCAGCCAGGGACTAGGTGGCCCCTACGAGCAGTACTTC. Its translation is CASSQGLGGPYEQYF. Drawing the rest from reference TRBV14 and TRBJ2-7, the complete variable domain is EAGVTQFPSHSVIEKGQTVTLRCDPISGHDNLYWYRRVMGKEIKFLLHFVKESKQDESGMPNNRFLAERTGGTYSTLKVQPAELEDSGVYFCASSQGLGGPYEQYFGPGTRLTVT.

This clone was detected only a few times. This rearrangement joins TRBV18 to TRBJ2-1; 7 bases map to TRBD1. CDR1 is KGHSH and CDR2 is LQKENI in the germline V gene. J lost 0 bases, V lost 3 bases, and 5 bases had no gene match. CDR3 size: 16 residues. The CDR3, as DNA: TGTGCCAGCTCACCGCTCCGGGACAGCTCCTACAATGAGCAGTTCTTC. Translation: CASSPLRDSSYNEQFF.

CDR3 amino acids: CASSHQTGAKETQYF. Here the CDR3 DNA reads TGTGCCAGCAGCCACCAGACAGGGGCGAAAGAGACCCAGTACTTC. The J gene is TRBJ2-5, the V gene TRBV3-1 (or the pseudogene TRBV3-2), with TRBD1 matching 8 bases. Germline CDR1 and CDR2: LGHDT and YNNKEL (reference sequence). J was trimmed by 3 bases and V by 3 bases; bases with no gene match: 6. This CDR3 region has 15 residues.

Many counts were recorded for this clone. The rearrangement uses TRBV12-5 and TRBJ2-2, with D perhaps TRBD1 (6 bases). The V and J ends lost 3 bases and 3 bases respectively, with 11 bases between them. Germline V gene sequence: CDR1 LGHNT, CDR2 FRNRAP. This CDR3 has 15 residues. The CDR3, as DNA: TGTGCTAGTGGTTTAGAGACAGGCTACACCGGGGAGCTGTTTTTT. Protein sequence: CASGLETGYTGELFF.

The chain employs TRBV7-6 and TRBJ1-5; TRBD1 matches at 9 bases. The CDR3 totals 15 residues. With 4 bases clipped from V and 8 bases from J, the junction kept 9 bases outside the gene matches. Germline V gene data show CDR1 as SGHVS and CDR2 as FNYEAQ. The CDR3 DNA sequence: TGTGCCAGCAGCTCTGGCCCGGGACAGGGAGAGCCCCAGCATTTT. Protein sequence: CASSSGPGQGEPQHF.

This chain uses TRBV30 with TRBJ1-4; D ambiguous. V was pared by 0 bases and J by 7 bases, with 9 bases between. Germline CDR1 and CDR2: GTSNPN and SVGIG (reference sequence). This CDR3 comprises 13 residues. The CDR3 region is CAWSVDRVEKLFF. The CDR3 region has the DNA TGTGCCTGGAGTGTAGATCGAGTTGAAAAACTGTTTTTT.

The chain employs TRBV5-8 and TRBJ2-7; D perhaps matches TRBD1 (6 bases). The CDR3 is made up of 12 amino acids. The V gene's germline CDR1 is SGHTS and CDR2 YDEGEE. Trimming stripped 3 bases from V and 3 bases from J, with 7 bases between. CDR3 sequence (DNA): TGTGCCAGCAGCTCGGACAGCTACGAGCAGTACTTC. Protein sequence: CASSSDSYEQYF.

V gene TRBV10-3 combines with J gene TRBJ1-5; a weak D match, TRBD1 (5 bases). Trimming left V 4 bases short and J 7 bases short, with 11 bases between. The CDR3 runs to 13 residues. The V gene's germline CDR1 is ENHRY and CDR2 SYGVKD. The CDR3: CAISGRGDQPQHF. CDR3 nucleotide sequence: TGTGCCATCAGTGGAAGGGGAGACCAGCCCCAGCATTTT.

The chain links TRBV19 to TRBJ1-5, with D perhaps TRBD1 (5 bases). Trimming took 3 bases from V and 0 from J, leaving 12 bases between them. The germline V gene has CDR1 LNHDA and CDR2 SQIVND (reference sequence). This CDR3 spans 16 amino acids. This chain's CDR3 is CASSILQVYSNQPQHF. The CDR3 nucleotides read TGTGCCAGTAGTATTTTACAGGTCTATAGCAATCAGCCCCAGCATTTT.

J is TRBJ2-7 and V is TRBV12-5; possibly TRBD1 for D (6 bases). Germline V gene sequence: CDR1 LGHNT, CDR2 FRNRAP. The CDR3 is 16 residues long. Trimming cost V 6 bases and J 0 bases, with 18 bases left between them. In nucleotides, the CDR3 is TGTGCTAGTGGATTTCTTACAGGGAAGAGCTCCTACGAGCAGTACTTC. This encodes CASGFLTGKSSYEQYF.